Listed below are T cell receptor beta chains from one sample, sequenced in a study of T-cell memory formation after mild COVID-19. TCRdb analysed the 5' RACE reads with MiXCR anew, one entry per CDR3 protein. The table shows under 400,000 distinct CDR3 sequences, with roughly 21% occurring only once. Input material: PBMCs or a T cell subset sorted from them (not recorded which). Receptors originate from an adult woman who had mild COVID-19 (a few samples of this study predate the infection). Cell type and time point are not known. The CDR3 runs from the conserved cysteine through the conserved F or W. A D gene is named only where the DNA matches it firmly. Size tells how often a clone was seen (once, few, many) or the class of an expanded clone, and some rows leave it out.

V gene	J gene	D gene	clone size	CDR3 DNA	CDR3 protein
TRBV7-9	TRBJ2-5	NA	many	TGTGCCAGCAGCTCCTCTCCTAGAGAGACCCAGTACTTC	CASSSSPRETQYF
TRBV3-1	TRBJ2-1	TRBD2	NA	TGTGCCAGCAGCCATTCAATGAGCGGGGTCTCCTACAATGAGCAGTTCTTC	CASSHSMSGVSYNEQFF
TRBV12-3/TRBV12-4	TRBJ2-3	NA	NA	TGTGCCAGCAGTTTAACCCTCTCTCTGGGTGGGGTAGATACGCAGTATTTT	CASSLTLSLGGVDTQYF
TRBV12-3/TRBV12-4	TRBJ2-7	NA	NA	TGTGCCAGCAGTTTTCGGCATGGAGCCTACGAGCAGTACTTC	CASSFRHGAYEQYF
TRBV11-2	TRBJ2-3	NA	few	TGTGCCAGCAGCTTAGAGATCAAGCGGCGCACAGATACGCAGTATTTT	CASSLEIKRRTDTQYF
TRBV6-5	TRBJ1-2	TRBD1	NA	TGTGCCAGCAGTTACTCTTCGGGACAGGAGACTTACTACACCTTC	CASSYSSGQETYYTF
TRBV30	TRBJ1-4	NA	once	TGTGCCTGGAGTGGACAGGAAAAACTGTTTTTT	CAWSGQEKLFF
TRBV6-2/TRBV6-3	TRBJ1-5	NA	NA	TGTGCCAGCAGTTACACCCCGGACAGCAATCAGCCCCAGCATTTT	CASSYTPDSNQPQHF
TRBV12-3/TRBV12-4	TRBJ2-7	NA	NA	TGTGCCAGCAGTCTATATCCGTCAGGAACCTACGAGCAGTACTTC	CASSLYPSGTYEQYF
TRBV6-2/TRBV6-3	TRBJ1-1	NA	few	TGTGCCAGCAGTTACCGCGGACGTTTGTCGGACACTGAAGCTTTCTTT	CASSYRGRLSDTEAFF
TRBV9	TRBJ2-7	NA	few	TGTGCCAGCAGCGTAGGCGGGTCCACCTACGAGCAGTACTTC	CASSVGGSTYEQYF
TRBV12-3/TRBV12-4	TRBJ2-7	NA	NA	TGTGCCAGCAGTACCCGGACCGGGACAAAAAAACGGGAGCAGTACTTC	CASSTRTGTKKREQYF
TRBV4-1	TRBJ2-3	NA	NA	TGCGCCAGCAGCCGCATGGGACTCAGCACAGATACGCAGTATTTT	CASSRMGLSTDTQYF
TRBV20-1	TRBJ1-2	NA	few	TGCAGTGCTAGAGATGATTGGACAAACTATGGCTACACCTTC	CSARDDWTNYGYTF
TRBV20-1	TRBJ1-6	NA	NA	TGCAGTGCGAAGCCTAGTCCCTATAATTCACCCCTCCACTTT	CSAKPSPYNSPLHF
TRBV9	TRBJ2-7	TRBD2	few	TGTGCCAGCAGCGTAGAGGGCGGGGGTAGTTACGAGCAGTACTTC	CASSVEGGGSYEQYF
TRBV7-2	TRBJ2-7	NA	few	TGTGCCAGCAGCTCACAGGCAGACTACGAGCAGTACTTC	CASSSQADYEQYF
TRBV7-9	TRBJ2-7	TRBD1	many	TGTGCCAGCAGCCGACAGGGGAGCTCCTACGAGCAGTACTTC	CASSRQGSSYEQYF
TRBV9	TRBJ1-2	TRBD1	NA	TGTGCCAGCAGCAAGTCCGGGACAGGGGTAAACTATGGCTACACCTTC	CASSKSGTGVNYGYTF
TRBV29-1	TRBJ1-3	TRBD1	few	TGCAGCGCTGAGGACAGGGGAAACACCATATATTTT	CSAEDRGNTIYF
TRBV2	TRBJ1-6	NA	few	TGTGCCAGCAGTGAGGCCTTGGGGGGTAATTCACCCCTCCACTTT	CASSEALGGNSPLHF
TRBV9	TRBJ1-6	NA	few	TGTGCCAGCAGCCCCGGTAGCTCCTATAATTCACCCCTCCACTTT	CASSPGSSYNSPLHF
TRBV20-1	TRBJ2-7	TRBD2	NA	TGCAGTGCTAGTTACGGGACTAGGAGTTCCTACGAGCAGTACTTC	CSASYGTRSSYEQYF
TRBV29-1	TRBJ1-1	TRBD1	many	TGCAGCGTCGGACAGGCCTCGAACACTGAAGCTTTCTTT	CSVGQASNTEAFF
TRBV6-1	TRBJ1-5	NA	few	TGTGCCAGCAGTGAAACGGCCCTCAGCAATCAGCCCCAGCATTTT	CASSETALSNQPQHF
TRBV5-1	TRBJ2-7	NA	NA	TGCGCCAGCCGCCCCGGGTCCCTACCCTACGAGCAGTACTTC	CASRPGSLPYEQYF
TRBV29-1	TRBJ2-5	NA	NA	TGCAGCGTTGATTGGGGTTACCAAGAGACCCAGTACTTC	CSVDWGYQETQYF
TRBV18	TRBJ2-7	NA	many	TGTGCCAGCTCATCAATCTACTCACAGCTGAGCTACGAGCAGTACTTC	CASSSIYSQLSYEQYF
TRBV20-1	TRBJ2-7	NA	few	TGCAGTGCTAGGGGGGCGTACAGTAACTACGAGCAGTACTTC	CSARGAYSNYEQYF
TRBV9	TRBJ2-3	TRBD2	NA	TGTGCCAGCAGCGTAGTAGCGGGGGACACAGATACGCAGTATTTT	CASSVVAGDTDTQYF
TRBV9	TRBJ2-7	NA	few	TGTGCCAGCAGCGTAGGCGTCAGCTACGAGCAGTACTTC	CASSVGVSYEQYF
TRBV4-2	TRBJ2-7	TRBD2	NA	TGTGCCAGCAGCCAAGGGGTGACTAGCGGGAGAACCTACGAGCAGTACTTC	CASSQGVTSGRTYEQYF
TRBV5-1	TRBJ1-4	TRBD1	few	TGCGCCAGCAGTCAACAGGGGGCGAGGGAAAAACTGTTTTTT	CASSQQGAREKLFF
TRBV29-1	TRBJ1-4	TRBD1	NA	TGCAGCGCACTGCCCGGGACAGGGGATGAAAAACTGTTTTTT	CSALPGTGDEKLFF
TRBV24-1	TRBJ1-5	NA	NA	TGTGCCACCAGTGATTTGGGTCAGCCCCAGCATTTT	CATSDLGQPQHF
TRBV14	TRBJ2-3	NA	few	TGTGCCAGCAGCCAAGGTCCGGTTACGCAGTATTTT	CASSQGPVTQYF
TRBV7-2	TRBJ2-5	TRBD1	NA	TGTGCCAGCAGCTCCAGGGGGTCAAAGACCCAGTACTTC	CASSSRGSKTQYF
TRBV7-2	TRBJ2-7	NA	NA	TGTGCCAGCAGCTTAGTAGCGGTAAAACCCTACGAGCAGTACTTC	CASSLVAVKPYEQYF
TRBV5-1	TRBJ2-1	NA	few	TGCGCCAGCAGCTTCTGGGGTGAGGATCACAATGAGCAGTTCTTC	CASSFWGEDHNEQFF
TRBV7-3	TRBJ2-3	NA	NA	TGTGCCAGCAGCTTAATGGGGGATCGGGGAGATACGCAGTATTTT	CASSLMGDRGDTQYF
TRBV20-1	TRBJ2-7	TRBD2	NA	TGCAGTGCTTGGACTAGCGGTATGGGGGCCTACGAGCAGTACTTC	CSAWTSGMGAYEQYF